The entry below gives a single T cell receptor beta chain sequence along with its context. Its antigen remains unidentified. The sample originates from a study of shared clonotypes between healthy human individuals. Profiling relied on immunoSEQ multiplex PCR, and the TCRdb table lists in-frame clones only, not all of them. The sample contains over a million clones, around 78% of which appear only once. Trimming took 0 bases from V and 7 from J; bases not matched to a gene: 8. CDR3 length: 15 amino acids. Per the germline V gene, CDR1 is SGHTA and CDR2 is FQGNSA. Study-wide findings and caveats: In having few donors, the study represented limited genetic and exposure-history diversity.

Sequenced material: memory CD4+ T cells from PBMCs. Described subset: CD45RA-negative fraction. The chain carries TRBV7-2 and TRBJ2-5; the match to TRBD2 covers 7 bases. The sequence was collected from a man aged 18 to 30 in good health. Some clones in this sample may be carry-over from other donors' samples. The CDR3 DNA is TGTGCCAGCAGCTTAGCTAGCGGGCGTCAGGGGACCCAGTACTTC. Protein sequence: CASSLASGRQGTQYF.